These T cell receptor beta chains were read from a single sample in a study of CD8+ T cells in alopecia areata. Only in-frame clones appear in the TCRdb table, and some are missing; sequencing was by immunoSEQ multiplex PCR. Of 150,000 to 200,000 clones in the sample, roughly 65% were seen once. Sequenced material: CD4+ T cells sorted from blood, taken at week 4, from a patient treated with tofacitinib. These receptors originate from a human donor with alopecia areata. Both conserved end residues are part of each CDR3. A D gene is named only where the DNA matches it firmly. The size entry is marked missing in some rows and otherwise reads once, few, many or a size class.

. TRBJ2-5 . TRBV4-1 TGCGCCAGCAGCCACGAGGGGACCCTCTTTGTAGAGACCCAGTACTTC CASSHEGTLFVETQYF
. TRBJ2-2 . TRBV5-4 TGTGCCAGCAGCTTTGGCGGACAGAACACCGGGGAGCTGTTTTTT CASSFGGQNTGELFF
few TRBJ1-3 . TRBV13 TGTGCCAGCAGCTTATTGCAGACTGGAAACACCATATATTTT CASSLLQTGNTIYF
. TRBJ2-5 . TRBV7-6 TGTGCCAGCAGCCTTTGGGAGACCCAGTACTTC CASSLWETQYF
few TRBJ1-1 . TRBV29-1 TGCAGCGTTGTTGGTCAGGGTGGGTGGGACACTGAAGCTTTCTTT CSVVGQGGWDTEAFF
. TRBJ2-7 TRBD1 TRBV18 TGTGCCAGCTCACCACCTGGGACAGGTTACAACGAGCAGTACTTC CASSPPGTGYNEQYF
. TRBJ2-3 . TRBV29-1 TGCAGCGTGCACGGGTCGGGGAGCACAGATACGCAGTATTTT CSVHGSGSTDTQYF
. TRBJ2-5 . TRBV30 TGTGCCTGGACGGAGTCTCAAGAGACCCAGTACTTC CAWTESQETQYF
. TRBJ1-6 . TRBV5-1 TGCGCCAGCAGCTTGGACAGCCCAAGCTCCTATAATTCACCCCTCCACTTT CASSLDSPSSYNSPLHF
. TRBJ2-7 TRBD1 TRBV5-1 TGCGCCAGCAGCTGGACAGGAAACTACGAGCAGTACTTC CASSWTGNYEQYF
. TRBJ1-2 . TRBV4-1 TGCGCCAGCAGCCGAGGGCCCCGCTATGGCTACACCTTC CASSRGPRYGYTF
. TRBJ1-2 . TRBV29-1 TGCAGCGTTGGGAGTTCCTATGGCTACACCTTC CSVGSSYGYTF
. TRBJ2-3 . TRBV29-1 TGCAGCGTTAGCGGCAGAGCCTCCCCCACAGATACGCAGTATTTT CSVSGRASPTDTQYF
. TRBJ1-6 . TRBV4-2 TGTGCCAGCAGCCAAGGGGGCCTACCCCTCCACTTT CASSQGGLPLHF
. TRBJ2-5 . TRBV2 TGTGCCAGCAGTGGGGAGAGGGAGACCCAGTACTTC CASSGERETQYF
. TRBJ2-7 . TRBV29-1 TGCAGCGTCAGGGTAGGGGTCTACGAGCAGTACTTC CSVRVGVYEQYF
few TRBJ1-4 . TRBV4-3 TGCGCCAGCAGCCAAGACTGGGGTATTAATGAAAAACTGTTTTTT CASSQDWGINEKLFF
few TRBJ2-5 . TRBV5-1 TGCGCCAGCAGCTTGGTAACAGATCAAGAGACCCAGTACTTC CASSLVTDQETQYF
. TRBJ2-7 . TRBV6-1 TGTGCCAGCAGTGAAGCCCGAGGCGAGCAGTACTTC CASSEARGEQYF
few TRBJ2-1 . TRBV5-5 TGTGCCAGCAGCGCTGGAGTAGCGGTTCTGGGGGGTGAGCAGTTCTTC CASSAGVAVLGGEQFF
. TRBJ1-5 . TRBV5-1 TGCGCCAGCAGCTTGGATCACAATCAGCCCCAGCATTTT CASSLDHNQPQHF
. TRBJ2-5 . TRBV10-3 TGTGCCATCAGTGATCGGGGGACCCAGTACTTC CAISDRGTQYF
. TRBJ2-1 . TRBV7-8 TGTGCCAGCATCTATGAAGCCGGGGGGCTTGGCAATGAGCAGTTCTTC CASIYEAGGLGNEQFF
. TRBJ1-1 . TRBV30 TGTGCCCGGTCTGGAGGTGGAGAAGCTTTCTTT CARSGGGEAFF
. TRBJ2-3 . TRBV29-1 TGCAGCGTTGAGAGCACAGATACGCAGTATTTT CSVESTDTQYF
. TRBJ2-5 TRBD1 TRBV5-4 TGTGCCAGCAGCCGAAGGACAGGGCAAGGAGAGACCCAGTACTTC CASSRRTGQGETQYF
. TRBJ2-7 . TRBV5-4 TGTGCCAGCAGCTTAGGGTCGGCTTCCTACGAGCAGTACTTC CASSLGSASYEQYF
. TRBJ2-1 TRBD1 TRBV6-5 TGTGCCAGCAGTTACCGACAGGGGGGATACAATGAGCAGTTCTTC CASSYRQGGYNEQFF
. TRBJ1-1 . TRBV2 TGTGCCAGCAGTTCGGACTACTTGGGGGCTTTCTTT CASSSDYLGAFF
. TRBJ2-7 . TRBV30 TGTGCCTGGAGTGTACGGGGCGACGAGCAGTACTTC CAWSVRGDEQYF
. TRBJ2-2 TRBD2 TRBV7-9 TGTGCCAGCAGTCCCGGGACTAGCGGCACCGGGGAGCTGTTTTTT CASSPGTSGTGELFF
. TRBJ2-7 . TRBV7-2 TGTGCCAGCAGCCACGAGACAAGCCGGGGGCAGTACTTC CASSHETSRGQYF
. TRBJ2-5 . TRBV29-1 TGCAGTTATAGCCAGGAGGGCGAGACCCAGTACTTC CSYSQEGETQYF
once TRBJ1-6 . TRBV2 TGTGCCAGCAGTGTGGGCAGGAGCTCCTATAATTCACCCCTCCACTTT CASSVGRSSYNSPLHF
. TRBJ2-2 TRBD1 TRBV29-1 TGCAGCGTTACGACAGGGGTGACCGGGGAGCTGTTTTTT CSVTTGVTGELFF
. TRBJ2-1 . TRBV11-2 TGTGCCAGCAGCTGGGCGGTCCATGAGCAGTTCTTC CASSWAVHEQFF
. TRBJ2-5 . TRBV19 TGTGCCAGTAGTACCCGGGGGGCCCAAGAGACCCAGTACTTC CASSTRGAQETQYF
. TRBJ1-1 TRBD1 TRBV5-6 TGTGCCAGCAGCTTACAGGGGGCCCCAACTGAAGCTTTCTTT CASSLQGAPTEAFF
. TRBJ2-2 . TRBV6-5 TGTGCCAGCACCCGGGGCTACACCGGGGAGCTGTTTTTT CASTRGYTGELFF
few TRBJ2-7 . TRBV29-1 TGCAGCGCCGAGGGGGGTCCCTACGAGCAGTACTTC CSAEGGPYEQYF
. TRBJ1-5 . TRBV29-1 TGCAGCGTTGGGGGGGTGAATCAGCCCCAGCATTTT CSVGGVNQPQHF